Listed here are 29 T cell receptor beta chains from one sample, sequenced in a study of T cells expressing NK-cell markers. For each CDR3 protein, TCRdb gives one entry from its re-call of the 5' RACE reads, without DNA. The sample spans about 370,000 distinct CDR3 sequences; the ten largest clones claim about 11%. The sequencing input was blood T cells: a sorted CD56 or NKG2C T cell subset, CD4+ or CD8+ T cells, or bulk PBMC T cells (not recorded which). These receptors all stem from a woman aged 45-65 years in good health.

The chain is built from TRBV20-1 and TRBJ2-1; the D call of TRBD2 rests on TCRdb alone, since no DNA is present to check it. Germline V gives CDR1 DFQATT, CDR2 SNEGSKA (reference sequence). The CDR3 runs 14 residues. CDR3 sequence reads: CSARTSGSLNEQFF.

The chain has TRBV5-1 and TRBJ2-1; TCRdb lists TRBD2, though no DNA is available to test this call. CDR1 is SGHRS and CDR2 is YFSETQ in the germline V gene. The CDR3 extends over 14 amino acids. CDR3: CASSFPTSQGEQFF.

This chain links TRBV12-3 or TRBV12-4 with TRBJ1-5; TCRdb's D call of TRBD1 is untestable without DNA. This CDR3 spans 15 amino acids. CDR3 sequence: CASTARGQNNQPQHF.

The gene calls are TRBV3-1 and TRBJ1-6; the D call of TRBD1 rests on TCRdb alone, since no DNA is present to check it. The length of the CDR3 is 13 residues. Germline values: CDR1 LGHDT, CDR2 YNNKEL (reference sequence). The CDR3 region is CASSQGRGSPLHF. The full variable domain, rest sourced from reference TRBV3-1 and TRBJ1-6, is DTAVSQTPKYLVTQMGNDKSIKCEQNLGHDTMYWYKQDSKKFLKIMFSYNNKELIINETVPNRFSPKSPDKAHLNLHINSLELGDSAVYFCASSQGRGSPLHFGNGTRLTVT.

The rearrangement links TRBV24-1 to TRBJ2-3; TCRdb proposes TRBD2, but this gene call is untestable without DNA. Germline assignment: CDR1 KGHDR and CDR2 SFDVKD. CDR3 size: 15 residues. The CDR3 here is CATSPRTSGADTQYF.

This chain joins TRBV21-1 and TRBJ2-5. TRBV21-1 is classified as a pseudogene. The CDR3 contains 14 residues. The CDR3 is CASSKESSRETQYF.

The chain combines TRBV29-1 with TRBJ2-2; the TRBD2 assignment by TCRdb is unverifiable without DNA. CDR1 and CDR2 (germline): SQVTM, ANQGSEA. The CDR3 runs to 15 residues. CDR3 protein: CSVSMGGSHTGELFF.

The V and J genes are TRBV7-9 and TRBJ1-2. The CDR3 is 12 amino acids. Germline V gives CDR1 SEHNR, CDR2 FQNEAQ (reference sequence). The CDR3: CASSYTEIQATF.

This chain joins TRBV4-1 and TRBJ2-5; with no DNA, the TCRdb D assignment of TRBD2 cannot be verified. This CDR3 region has 17 residues. The germline V gene encodes CDR1 MGHRA and CDR2 YSYEKL. The CDR3 spells CASSQDRWTSGQETQYF.

The chain links TRBV7-8 to TRBJ1-3; TCRdb names TRBD1, which stays unverified in the absence of DNA. Germline CDR1 and CDR2: SGHVS and FQNEAQ. The length of the CDR3 is 14 residues. The CDR3 here is CASSLVRAGNTIYF.

This CDR3 is CASSSSADNSPLHF. The chain has TRBV12-3 or TRBV12-4 and TRBJ1-6. This CDR3 contains 14 residues.

This chain connects TRBV5-1 to TRBJ1-4. Looked up from germline, CDR1 is SGHRS and CDR2 is YFSETQ. This CDR3 is 14 amino acids long. The CDR3 here is CASSLGMMGEKLFF.

The chain joins TRBV12-3 or TRBV12-4 to TRBJ1-2. This CDR3 has 15 residues. CDR3 loop: CASSEDDNTYYGYTF.

The genes are TRBV29-1 and TRBJ2-7; TCRdb indicates TRBD1, and absent DNA this call remains unverified. CDR3 length equals 15 residues. Germline V lookup: CDR1 SQVTM, CDR2 ANQGSEA. CDR3 in amino acids: CSVEGAQGAPYEQYF.

The chain joins TRBV4-1 to TRBJ2-3; TCRdb returns TRBD1, unconfirmable since there is no DNA. The CDR3 spans 16 residues. Germline CDR1 reads MGHRA; CDR2 reads YSYEKL. This CDR3 is CASSQGRTESTDTQYF.

The V call is TRBV2, the J call TRBJ2-7; TCRdb names TRBD2, which stays unverified in the absence of DNA. The germline V gene encodes CDR1 SNHLY and CDR2 FYNNEI. This CDR3 spans 17 amino acids. The CDR3 reads CATSGWREAPGSYEQYF.

The chain recombines TRBV11-2 with TRBJ2-1. Germline V gene lookup returns CDR1 SGHAT and CDR2 FQNNGV. The CDR3 runs to 16 residues. This chain's CDR3 is CASSSHLVRSYNEQFF.

The chain recombines TRBV7-2 with TRBJ2-7; TCRdb's D call, TRBD2, is unchecked because there is no DNA. Per the germline V gene, CDR1 is SGHTA and CDR2 is FQGNSA. The length of the CDR3 is 16 residues. CDR3 in amino acids: CASSLVGGMSSYEQYF.

J is TRBJ2-3 and V is TRBV2; TCRdb reports TRBD1, a call that lacks DNA to check it against. This CDR3 has 14 residues. In germline, CDR1 is SNHLY, CDR2 FYNNEI. The CDR3 loop reads CARAPSAGTNTQYF.

The gene calls are TRBV5-1 and TRBJ2-7; checking the TCRdb D call of TRBD2 is not possible without DNA. This CDR3 is 17 amino acids long. Germline CDR1 is SGHRS and CDR2 is YFSETQ. The CDR3 is CASSLANRGRRGYEQYF.

The rearrangement uses TRBV5-6 and TRBJ2-3; TCRdb reports TRBD1, a call that lacks DNA to check it against. CDR3 size: 15 residues. CDR1 and CDR2 from the germline V gene are SGHDT and YYEEEE. The chain's CDR3 is CASSQGGAYTDTQYF.

The V call is TRBV19, the J call TRBJ1-4; no DNA is available, so the TRBD1 call from TCRdb remains unchecked. The CDR3 totals 15 residues. Germline CDR1 reads LNHDA; CDR2 reads SQIVND (reference sequence). This chain's CDR3 is CASSISRGPNEKLFF.

V gene TRBV11-3 combines with J gene TRBJ2-2; TCRdb picks TRBD1, but there is no DNA to check that call. The CDR3 extends over 13 amino acids. Germline V gene sequence: CDR1 SGHNT, CDR2 YENEEA. CDR3 sequence reads: CASSTQPLGELFF.

The chain has TRBV7-9 and TRBJ1-2; no DNA is available, so the TRBD1 call from TCRdb remains unchecked. Germline V gene sequence: CDR1 SEHNR, CDR2 FQNEAQ (reference sequence). The CDR3 spans 14 residues. The CDR3 loop is CASSRGTGDVGYTF.

This chain joins TRBV30 and TRBJ2-3; TCRdb names TRBD1, which stays unverified in the absence of DNA. The germline gives CDR1 GTSNPN, CDR2 SVGIG (reference sequence). This CDR3 spans 11 amino acids. This CDR3 reads CAWGAEDTQYF.

J is TRBJ2-5 and V is TRBV15; the TCRdb D gene call, TRBD1, has no DNA to confirm it. This CDR3 has 17 residues. In germline, CDR1 is LNHNV, CDR2 YYDKDF (reference sequence). This CDR3 reads CATSRVRTGTVQETQYF.

V usage is TRBV20-1 and J usage is TRBJ2-1. The germline V gene has CDR1 DFQATT and CDR2 SNEGSKA (reference sequence). This CDR3 is built from 14 residues. CDR3 amino acids: CSARTTGSYNEQFF.

The V gene is TRBV18, the J gene TRBJ1-1; TCRdb calls TRBD1, which cannot be checked without DNA. Germline-derived CDR1 and CDR2 are KGHSH and LQKENI. The CDR3 covers 16 residues. CDR3 sequence: CASSPRSLEGATEAFF.

This sequence joins TRBV12-3 or TRBV12-4 and TRBJ2-1; TCRdb designates TRBD2, a call that cannot be tested without DNA. There are 17 residues in the CDR3. The CDR3 here is CASASGTARRITDEQFF.